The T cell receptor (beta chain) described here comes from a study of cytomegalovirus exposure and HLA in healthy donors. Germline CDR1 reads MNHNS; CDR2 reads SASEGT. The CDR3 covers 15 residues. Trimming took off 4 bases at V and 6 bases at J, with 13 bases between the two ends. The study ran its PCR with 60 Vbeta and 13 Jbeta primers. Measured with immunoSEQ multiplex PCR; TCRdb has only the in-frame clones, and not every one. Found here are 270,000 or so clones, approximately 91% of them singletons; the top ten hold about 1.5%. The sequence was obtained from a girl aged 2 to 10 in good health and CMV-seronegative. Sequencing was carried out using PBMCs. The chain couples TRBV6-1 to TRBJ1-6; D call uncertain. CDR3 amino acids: CASSAPGIVNSPLHF. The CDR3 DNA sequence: TGTGCCAGCAGTGCCCCCGGGATAGTTAATTCACCCCTCCACTTT.